This T cell receptor beta chain was sequenced in a study of spatial heterogeneity in lung cancer. Indicated time point: sample taken at primary tumor resection. The study sequenced unsorted whole RNA from tumor, nontumor lung or frozen PBMC. TCRdb used MiXCR to reprocess the 5' RACE reads, holding one entry per CDR3 protein. This sample carries about 56,000 distinct CDR3 sequences, around 8.4% of them seen once, and the ten largest clones take roughly 16%. In germline, CDR1 is KGHSH, CDR2 LQKENI. After removal of 5 bases from V and 8 bases from J, the junction contained 16 bases not matched to a gene. The CDR3 contains 18 residues.

The starting material was PBMCs, obtained at surgery. V usage is TRBV18 and J usage is TRBJ1-6; 9 bases line up with TRBD1. This TCR was recovered from a female donor with early-stage non-small cell lung cancer. The CDR3 region is CASSSVAGTGNLDSPLHF. CDR3 sequence (DNA): TGTGCCAGCTCATCGGTCGCTGGGACAGGGAACCTCGATTCACCCCTCCACTTT.